These 30 T cell receptor beta chains came from one sample sequenced in a study of blood T cell repertoires in COVID-19. Using immunoSEQ multiplex PCR, the repertoire was profiled, and TCRdb retains in-frame clones only, with some absent. The top ten clones hold under 3.5% of a sample with 250,000 to 350,000 clones, 89% of them seen once. What was sequenced was PBMCs or T cells enriched from blood (not recorded which). The receptors here all came from a woman aged 45-65 years who had been exposed to COVID-19.

This chain joins TRBV14 and TRBJ2-5; 7 nucleotides line up with TRBD1. CDR3 length: 16 amino acids. V trimming: 0 bases; J trimming: 5 bases; junction bases outside the gene matches: 9. The V gene's germline CDR1 is SGHDN and CDR2 FVKESK. The CDR3 DNA sequence: TGTGCCAGCAGCCAAGATCTCGGCAGGGGGTGGGAGACCCAGTACTTC. Translation: CASSQDLGRGWETQYF.

The V gene is TRBV6-5, the J gene TRBJ1-4; a weak D match, TRBD1 (6 bases). The CDR3 totals 13 residues. From germline, CDR1 is MNHEY and CDR2 SVGAGI. Trimming pared 6 bases from V and 5 bases from J, leaving 10 bases between. The CDR3 bases are TGTGCCAGCAGGACAGGTCCCAATGAAAAACTGTTTTTT. It specifies CASRTGPNEKLFF.

The genes are TRBV24-1 and TRBJ2-2; D possibly corresponds to TRBD2 (5 bases). Germline loops: CDR1 KGHDR, CDR2 SFDVKD. V dropped 3 bases and J dropped 4 bases, with 11 bases sitting between them. This CDR3 has 15 residues. CDR3 in amino acids: CATSDAGIGTGELFF. The CDR3 nucleotides read TGTGCCACCAGTGATGCGGGCATCGGCACCGGGGAGCTGTTTTTT.

This sequence joins TRBV19 and TRBJ2-3, with D possibly being TRBD1 (5 bases). Trimming shortened V by 10 bases and J by 1 base, and 18 bases separated the two germline ends. Per the germline V gene, CDR1 is LNHDA and CDR2 is SQIVND (reference sequence). The CDR3 is 15 amino acids. CDR3 loop: CATSPGQVRTDTQYF. In DNA, the CDR3 is TGTGCCACCTCCCCCGGACAAGTACGCACAGATACGCAGTATTTT. The full variable domain, rest sourced from reference TRBV19 and TRBJ2-3, is DGGITQSPKYLFRKEGQNVTLSCEQNLNHDAMYWYRQDPGQGLRLIYYSQIVNDFQKGDIAEGYSVSREKKESFPLTVTSAQKNPTAFYLCATSPGQVRTDTQYFGPGTRLTVL.

Note on this clone: Other nucleotide sequences from this sample produce the same CDR3. The J gene is TRBJ1-5, the V gene TRBV27; no firm D call. The ends were cut back, 0 bases at V and 2 bases at J, with 8 bases in the middle. Germline V gene data show CDR1 as MNHEY and CDR2 as SMNVEV (reference sequence). CDR3 size: 15 residues. The CDR3 DNA reads as TGTGCCAGCAGTTTATCGTGGCAAGGCAATCAGCCCCAGCATTTT. This translates into CASSLSWQGNQPQHF.

This chain joins TRBV5-4 and TRBJ2-2; D may be TRBD1 (5 bases). The CDR3 runs to 15 residues. Germline CDR1 reads SGHNT; CDR2 reads YYREEE (reference sequence). V lost 0 bases and J 2 bases, leaving 8 bases between the germline ends. The CDR3 DNA follows: TGTGCCAGCAGCTTGGACAGGACAAACACCGGGGAGCTGTTTTTT. It codes for CASSLDRTNTGELFF.

The count of this clone is one. The V and J genes are TRBV7-8 and TRBJ1-1, with D unresolved. This CDR3 spans 14 amino acids. Deletions cut 5 bases from V and 4 bases from J, with 14 bases between. In germline, CDR1 is SGHVS, CDR2 FQNEAQ. DNA for the CDR3: TGTGCCAGCAGCCTGGGCGGAGGACTCACTGAAGCTTTCTTT. The encoded protein is CASSLGGGLTEAFF.

The V call is TRBV12-5, the J call TRBJ2-7; 10 bases are shared with TRBD1. The CDR3 extends over 17 amino acids. J gave up 4 bases and V 1 base, and 10 bases lay outside the gene matches. Germline V gives CDR1 LGHNT, CDR2 FRNRAP. In nucleotides, the CDR3 is TGTGCTAGTGGTTTGGAGACAGGGGGCAGTAATTCGTACGAGCAGTACTTC. Its protein is CASGLETGGSNSYEQYF.

The chain employs TRBV6-5 and TRBJ1-1, with a weak D call TRBD1 (6 bases). Germline values: CDR1 MNHEY, CDR2 SVGAGI. The CDR3 consists of 15 residues. The V end was cut by 4 bases, the J end by 1 base, with 13 bases between. The chain's CDR3 is CASSLAGQRNTEAFF. The CDR3 DNA is TGTGCCAGCAGTTTAGCGGGACAAAGGAACACTGAAGCTTTCTTT.

This chain connects TRBV29-1 to TRBJ2-5; 11 bases agree with TRBD1. This CDR3 has 13 residues. The V gene's germline CDR1 is SQVTM and CDR2 ANQGSEA. V lost 7 bases and J lost 5; bases outside the gene matches: 6. The CDR3 protein is CSGRTGGGETQYF. As DNA, the CDR3 is TGCAGCGGCAGGACAGGGGGCGGGGAGACCCAGTACTTC.

The chain carries TRBV30 and TRBJ2-7, with 8 bases lining up with TRBD1. Germline values: CDR1 GTSNPN, CDR2 SVGIG (reference sequence). V lost 2 bases to trimming and J lost 4 bases; unmatched junction nucleotides: 13. The CDR3 sequence is 16 residues long. Written as DNA, the CDR3 is TGTGCCTGGAGTAGAGGAGCGTCAGGGGGCAGGTACGAGCAGTACTTC. The encoded protein is CAWSRGASGGRYEQYF.

The rearrangement links TRBV14 to TRBJ1-3, with TRBD1 identical over 7 bases. J gave up 0 bases and V 1 base, and 6 bases lay outside the gene matches. The CDR3 has 17 amino acids. In germline, CDR1 is SGHDN, CDR2 FVKESK. The CDR3 is CASSQGTGVFSGNTIYF. In nucleotides, the CDR3 is TGTGCCAGCAGCCAAGGGACAGGAGTGTTCTCTGGAAACACCATATATTTT.

J is TRBJ2-5 and V is TRBV7-2; the match to TRBD2 covers 7 bases. V dropped 6 bases and J dropped 1; count of bases not matched to a gene: 5. From germline, CDR1 is SGHTA and CDR2 FQGNSA. The CDR3 is made up of 14 amino acids. CDR3 in DNA: TGTGCCAGCAGACCCGAGCGGGGCCAAGAGACCCAGTACTTC. Amino acids: CASRPERGQETQYF.

The chain has TRBV3-1 (or the pseudogene TRBV3-2) and TRBJ2-7, with D perhaps matching TRBD2 (6 bases). Trimming removed 7 bases at V and 2 bases at J, with 9 bases between. The germline V gene has CDR1 LGHDT and CDR2 YNNKEL (reference sequence). The CDR3 has 12 residues. CDR3: CASMGGAYEQYF. For the CDR3, the DNA is TGTGCCAGCATGGGCGGGGCCTACGAGCAGTACTTC.

This clone was observed once. The rearrangement joins TRBV30 to TRBJ1-3, with D perhaps matching TRBD1 (5 bases). In germline, CDR1 is GTSNPN, CDR2 SVGIG (reference sequence). Deletions cut 4 bases from V and 4 bases from J, with 11 bases between. This CDR3 comprises 13 residues. CDR3 residues: CAWNSGGGNTIYF. The DNA for the CDR3 is TGTGCCTGGAACTCCGGGGGGGGAAACACCATATATTTT.

This chain uses TRBV27 with TRBJ2-7; a possible D gene is TRBD2 (5 bases). V lost 3 bases, J lost 3 bases, and 9 bases lay in between. This CDR3 has 13 residues. Germline loops: CDR1 MNHEY, CDR2 SMNVEV (reference sequence). CDR3: CASSFRDGYEQYF. CDR3 nucleotide sequence: TGTGCCAGCAGTTTCCGGGATGGCTACGAGCAGTACTTC.

This chain connects TRBV7-2 to TRBJ2-2, with a possible D match to TRBD1 (7 bases). CDR3 size: 14 residues. CDR1 is SGHTA, CDR2 FQGNSA, per germline. Trimming pared 8 bases from V and 2 bases from J, leaving 12 bases between. The CDR3 region has the DNA TGTGCCAGCGGAGGGACAGCCAACACCGGGGAGCTGTTTTTT. Residues: CASGGTANTGELFF.

V gene TRBV18 combines with J gene TRBJ2-1; D is unclear. V lost 3 bases, J lost 4 bases, and 10 bases lay in between. The CDR3 length is 14 residues. Germline values: CDR1 KGHSH, CDR2 LQKENI. In DNA, the CDR3 is TGTGCCAGCTCACCGGATGGCGGATACAATGAGCAGTTCTTC. It encodes CASSPDGGYNEQFF.

This clone was detected only once. The chain recombines TRBV6-1 with TRBJ1-4; 7 bases line up with TRBD1. Losses at the gene ends were 1 base for V and 7 bases for J; bases not matched to a gene: 3. Per the germline V gene, CDR1 is MNHNS and CDR2 is SASEGT. The CDR3 covers 14 residues. The CDR3 region is CASSEGSGGEKLFF. The CDR3 DNA is TGTGCCAGCAGTGAAGGGTCAGGGGGTGAAAAACTGTTTTTT.

This sequence joins TRBV29-1 and TRBJ1-2; tentatively, D is TRBD1 (6 bases). The V gene lost 6 bases and the J gene lost 8 bases, with 22 bases spanning the gap. The length of the CDR3 is 14 residues. Germline-derived CDR1 and CDR2 are SQVTM and ANQGSEA. The CDR3 DNA follows: TGCAGCGTGAGCCACAGGGTTACTGAGGGAGGCTACACCTTC. This codes for CSVSHRVTEGGYTF.

The genes are TRBV3-1 (or the pseudogene TRBV3-2) and TRBJ1-5, with 7 bases matching TRBD1. CDR3 length: 14 amino acids. CDR1 and CDR2 (germline): LGHDT, YNNKEL (reference sequence). V lost 3 bases to trimming and J lost 2 bases; unmatched junction nucleotides: 1. CDR3 protein: CASSQTGRNQPQHF. The CDR3 coding sequence is TGTGCCAGCAGCCAGACAGGGCGCAATCAGCCCCAGCATTTT.

CDR3 in amino acids: CASRDRGAPTDTQYF. The CDR3 nucleotides are TGTGCCAGCAGAGACCGGGGGGCCCCCACAGATACGCAGTATTTT. This chain links TRBV7-2 with TRBJ2-3, with D possibly matching TRBD2 (7 bases). Trimming stripped 6 bases from V and 2 bases from J, with 15 bases between. The CDR3 extends over 15 amino acids. The germline V gene encodes CDR1 SGHTA and CDR2 FQGNSA.

The V gene is TRBV7-8, the J gene TRBJ2-2, with D perhaps TRBD1 (5 bases). V shed 2 bases and J shed 4 bases, with 8 bases lying between them. Germline CDR1 is SGHVS and CDR2 is FQNEAQ. The CDR3 contains 14 residues. In DNA form, the CDR3 reads TGTGCCAGCAGCTTATCAGGGTTCACCGGGGAGCTGTTTTTT. Encoded protein: CASSLSGFTGELFF.

The chain has TRBV4-1 and TRBJ1-3, with no clear D. Trimming shortened V by 0 bases and J by 7 bases, and 10 bases separated the two germline ends. The germline gives CDR1 MGHRA, CDR2 YSYEKL. The CDR3 has 14 amino acids. The CDR3 spells CASSQDRGSNTIYF. The CDR3 nucleotides are TGCGCCAGCAGCCAAGATAGAGGTTCTAACACCATATATTTT.

The chain recombines TRBV5-4 with TRBJ2-4; D might be TRBD2 (6 bases). The CDR3 extends over 19 amino acids. V gave up 5 bases and J gave up 0 bases, with 24 bases separating them. The germline CDR1 and CDR2 sequences are SGHNT and YYREEE (reference sequence). This chain's CDR3 is CASSWTIVVITIAKNIQYF. The CDR3 region has the DNA TGTGCCAGCAGTTGGACTATCGTCGTTATCACTATAGCCAAAAACATTCAGTACTTC.

The rearrangement uses TRBV30 and TRBJ1-1; maybe TRBD1 (6 bases). The CDR3 length is 14 residues. Germline CDR1 GTSNPN, CDR2 SVGIG (reference sequence). Trimming removed 0 bases at V and 3 bases at J, with 11 bases between. Here the CDR3 reads CAWSVGTPYTEAFF. CDR3 in DNA: TGTGCCTGGAGTGTAGGGACACCATACACTGAAGCTTTCTTT. Using reference TRBV30 and TRBJ1-1 for the parts outside the CDR3, the full variable domain is SQTIHQWPATLVQPVGSPLSLECTVEGTSNPNLYWYRQAAGRGLQLLFYSVGIGQISSEVPQNLSASRPQDRQFILSSKKLLLSDSGFYLCAWSVGTPYTEAFFGQGTRLTVV.

The chain couples TRBV3-1 (or the pseudogene TRBV3-2) to TRBJ2-1, with 9 bases identical to TRBD2. J was trimmed by 3 bases and V by 5 bases; bases with no gene match: 8. There are 16 residues in the CDR3. CDR1 and CDR2 (germline): LGHDT, YNNKEL (reference sequence). The CDR3: CASSSSTSGYYNEQFF. CDR3 nucleotides: TGTGCCAGCAGCTCATCTACTAGCGGGTACTACAATGAGCAGTTCTTC.

V is TRBV19 and J is TRBJ1-6, with 9 bases matching TRBD1. V was clipped by 4 bases and J by 0 bases; unmatched bases: 7. Germline V gives CDR1 LNHDA, CDR2 SQIVND (reference sequence). This CDR3 has 18 residues. This CDR3 reads CASSTGTGLSSYNSPLHF. CDR3 in DNA: TGTGCCAGTAGTACCGGGACAGGGCTAAGCTCCTATAATTCACCCCTCCACTTT.

The rearrangement joins TRBV2 to TRBJ2-3, with 9 nucleotides matching TRBD2. This CDR3 spans 14 amino acids. Germline assignment: CDR1 SNHLY and CDR2 FYNNEI. The V segment lost 7 bases and the J segment 2 bases; nucleotides outside the gene matches: 4. CDR3 DNA sequence: TGTGCCAGCAAGATAGCGGGGGCCACAGATACGCAGTATTTT. It is translated as CASKIAGATDTQYF. Combining the CDR3 with reference TRBV2 and TRBJ2-3 gives the whole variable domain EPEVTQTPSHQVTQMGQEVILRCVPISNHLYFYWYRQILGQKVEFLVSFYNNEISEKSEIFDDQFSVERPDGSNFTLKIRSTKLEDSAMYFCASKIAGATDTQYFGPGTRLTVL.

This rearrangement joins TRBV27 to TRBJ1-1; D call uncertain. The germline V and J ends were trimmed by 2 bases and 5 bases, with 9 bases remaining between them. The CDR3 sequence is 13 residues long. The germline V gene encodes CDR1 MNHEY and CDR2 SMNVEV (reference sequence). The CDR3 DNA is TGTGCCAGCAGTTTAGCACGGGATACTGAAGCTTTCTTT. Protein: CASSLARDTEAFF.